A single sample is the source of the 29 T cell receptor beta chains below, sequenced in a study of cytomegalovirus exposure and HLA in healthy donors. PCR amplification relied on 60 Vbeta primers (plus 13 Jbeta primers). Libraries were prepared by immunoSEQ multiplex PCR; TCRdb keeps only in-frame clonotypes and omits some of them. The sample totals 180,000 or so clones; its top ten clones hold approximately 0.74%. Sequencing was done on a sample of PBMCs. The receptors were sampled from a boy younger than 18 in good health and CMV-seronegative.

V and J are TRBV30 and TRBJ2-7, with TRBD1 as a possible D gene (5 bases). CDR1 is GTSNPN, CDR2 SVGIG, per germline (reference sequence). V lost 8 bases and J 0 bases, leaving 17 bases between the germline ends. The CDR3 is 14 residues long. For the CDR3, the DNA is TGTGCCCTGGCGGTCAGGGCCCTCTCCTACGAGCAGTACTTC. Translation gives CALAVRALSYEQYF.

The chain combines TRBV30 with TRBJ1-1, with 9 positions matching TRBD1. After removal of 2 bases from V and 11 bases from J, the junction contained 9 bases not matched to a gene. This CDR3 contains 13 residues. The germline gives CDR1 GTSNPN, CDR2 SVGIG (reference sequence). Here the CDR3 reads CAWSSTGGAAAFF. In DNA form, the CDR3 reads TGTGCCTGGAGTTCCACAGGGGGCGCCGCGGCTTTCTTT.

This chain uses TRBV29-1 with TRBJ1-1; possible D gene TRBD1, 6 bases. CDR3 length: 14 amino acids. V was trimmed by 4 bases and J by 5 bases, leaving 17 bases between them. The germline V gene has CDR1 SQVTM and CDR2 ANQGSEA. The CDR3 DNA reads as TGCAGCGTTGCCCCTAGGGGGGGTTGGACTGAAGCTTTCTTT. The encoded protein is CSVAPRGGWTEAFF.

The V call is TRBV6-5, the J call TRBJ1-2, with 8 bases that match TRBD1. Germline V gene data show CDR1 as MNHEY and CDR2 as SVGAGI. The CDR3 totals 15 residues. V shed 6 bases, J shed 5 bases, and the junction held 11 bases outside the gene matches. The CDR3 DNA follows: TGTGCCAGCAGCAACCCTGGACAGGGCGGATATGGCTACACCTTC. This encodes CASSNPGQGGYGYTF.

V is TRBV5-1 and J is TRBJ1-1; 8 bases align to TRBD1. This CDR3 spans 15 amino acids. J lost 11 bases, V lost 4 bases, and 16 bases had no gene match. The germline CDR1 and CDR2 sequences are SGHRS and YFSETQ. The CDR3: CASSPTGQARVVAFF. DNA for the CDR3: TGCGCCAGCAGCCCCACGGGACAGGCCCGCGTCGTGGCTTTCTTT. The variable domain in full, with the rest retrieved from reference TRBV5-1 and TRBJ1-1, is KAGVTQTPRYLIKTRGQQVTLSCSPISGHRSVSWYQQTPGQGLQFLFEYFSETQRNKGNFPGRFSGRQFSNSRSEMNVSTLELGDSALYLCASSPTGQARVVAFFGQGTRLTVV.

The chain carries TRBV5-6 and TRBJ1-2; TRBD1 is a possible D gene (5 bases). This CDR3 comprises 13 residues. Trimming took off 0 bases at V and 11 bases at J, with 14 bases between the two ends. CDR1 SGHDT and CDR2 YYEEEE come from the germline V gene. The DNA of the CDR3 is TGTGCCAGCAGCTTGGGCTGGGGAGGGGATTACACCTTC. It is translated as CASSLGWGGDYTF. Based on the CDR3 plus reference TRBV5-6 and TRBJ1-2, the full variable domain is DAGVTQSPTHLIKTRGQQVTLRCSPKSGHDTVSWYQQALGQGPQFIFQYYEEEERQRGNFPDRFSGHQFPNYSSELNVNALLLGDSALYLCASSLGWGGDYTFGSGTRLTVV.

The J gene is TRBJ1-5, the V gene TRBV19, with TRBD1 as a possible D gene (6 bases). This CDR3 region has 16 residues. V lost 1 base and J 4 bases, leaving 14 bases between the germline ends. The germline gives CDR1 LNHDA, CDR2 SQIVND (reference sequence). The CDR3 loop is CASSIGTGQENQPQHF. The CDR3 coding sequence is TGTGCCAGTAGTATAGGTACGGGACAAGAAAATCAGCCCCAGCATTTT.

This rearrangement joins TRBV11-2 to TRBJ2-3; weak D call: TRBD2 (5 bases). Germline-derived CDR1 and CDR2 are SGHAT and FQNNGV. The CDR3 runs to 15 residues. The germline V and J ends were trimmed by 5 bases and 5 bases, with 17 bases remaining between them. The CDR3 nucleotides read TGTGCCAGCAGCCCCACCTCCATTCGGGGAGATACGCAGTATTTT. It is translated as CASSPTSIRGDTQYF.

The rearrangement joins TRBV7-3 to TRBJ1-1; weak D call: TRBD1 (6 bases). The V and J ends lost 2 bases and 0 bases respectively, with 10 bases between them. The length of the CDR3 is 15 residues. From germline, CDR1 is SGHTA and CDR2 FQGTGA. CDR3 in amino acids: CASSLSTGMNTEAFF. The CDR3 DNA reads TGTGCCAGCAGCTTATCAACAGGGATGAACACTGAAGCTTTCTTT.

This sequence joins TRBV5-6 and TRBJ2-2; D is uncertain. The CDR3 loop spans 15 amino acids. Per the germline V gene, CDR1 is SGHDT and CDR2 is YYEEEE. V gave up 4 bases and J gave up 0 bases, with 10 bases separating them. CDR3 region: CASSPPRSNTGELFF. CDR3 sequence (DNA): TGTGCCAGCAGCCCACCGCGTTCGAACACCGGGGAGCTGTTTTTT.

As DNA, the CDR3 is TGTGCCAGCAGCCTGAACCCGGGAGACTACGAGCAGTACTTC. As protein: CASSLNPGDYEQYF. The chain is built from TRBV7-2 and TRBJ2-7, with TRBD2 as a possible D gene (6 bases). From germline, CDR1 is SGHTA and CDR2 FQGNSA. CDR3 length: 14 residues. V lost 5 bases to trimming and J lost 3 bases, with 14 bases between them.

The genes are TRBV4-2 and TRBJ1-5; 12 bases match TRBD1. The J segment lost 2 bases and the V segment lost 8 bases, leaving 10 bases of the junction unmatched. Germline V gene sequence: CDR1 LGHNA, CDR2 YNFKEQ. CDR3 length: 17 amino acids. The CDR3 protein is CASAGGQGASGNQPQHF. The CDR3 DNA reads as TGTGCCAGCGCTGGGGGACAGGGGGCGTCGGGCAATCAGCCCCAGCATTTT.

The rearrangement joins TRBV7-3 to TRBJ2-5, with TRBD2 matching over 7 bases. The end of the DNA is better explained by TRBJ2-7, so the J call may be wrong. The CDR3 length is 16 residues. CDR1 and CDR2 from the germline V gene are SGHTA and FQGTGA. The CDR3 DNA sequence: TGTGCCAGCAGCTCTCTGGGGAGCGGGGAGACCTACGAGCAGTACTTC. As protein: CASSSLGSGETYEQYF.

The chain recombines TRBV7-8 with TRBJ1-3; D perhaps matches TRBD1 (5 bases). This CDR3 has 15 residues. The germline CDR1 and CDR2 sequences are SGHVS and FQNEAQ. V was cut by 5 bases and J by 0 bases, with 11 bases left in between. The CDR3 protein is CASSPWGRSGNTIYF. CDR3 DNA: TGTGCCAGCAGCCCCTGGGGCCGCTCTGGAAACACCATATATTTT. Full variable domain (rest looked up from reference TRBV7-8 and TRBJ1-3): GAGVSQSPRYKVAKRGQDVALRCDPISGHVSLFWYQQALGQGPEFLTYFQNEAQLDKSGLPSDRFFAERPEGSVSTLKIQRTQQEDSAVYLCASSPWGRSGNTIYFGEGSWLTVV.

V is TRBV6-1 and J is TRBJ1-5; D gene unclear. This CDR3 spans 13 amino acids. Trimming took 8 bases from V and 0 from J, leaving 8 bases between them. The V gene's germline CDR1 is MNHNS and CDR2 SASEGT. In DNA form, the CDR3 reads TGTGCCAGCCAGGCGTATAGCAATCAGCCCCAGCATTTT. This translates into CASQAYSNQPQHF.

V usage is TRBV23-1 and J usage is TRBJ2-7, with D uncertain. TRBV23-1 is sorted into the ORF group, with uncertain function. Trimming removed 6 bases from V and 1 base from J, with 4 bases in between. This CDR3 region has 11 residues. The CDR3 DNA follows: TGCGCCAGCAGCATTTCCTACGAGCAGTACTTC. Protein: CASSISYEQYF.

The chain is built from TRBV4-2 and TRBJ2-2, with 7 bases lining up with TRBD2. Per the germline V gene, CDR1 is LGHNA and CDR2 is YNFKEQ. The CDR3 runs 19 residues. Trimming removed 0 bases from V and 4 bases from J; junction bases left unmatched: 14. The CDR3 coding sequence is TGTGCCAGCAGCCAAGAAGGAGTGTCTGCTAGCGGTTCCACCGGGGAGCTGTTTTTT. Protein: CASSQEGVSASGSTGELFF.

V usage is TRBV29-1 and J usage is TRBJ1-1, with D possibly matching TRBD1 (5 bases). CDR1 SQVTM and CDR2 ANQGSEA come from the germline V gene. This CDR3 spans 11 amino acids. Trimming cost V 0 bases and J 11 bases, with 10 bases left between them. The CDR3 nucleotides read TGCAGCGTTGAAGATCTCGGGGGGGCTTTCTTT. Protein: CSVEDLGGAFF.

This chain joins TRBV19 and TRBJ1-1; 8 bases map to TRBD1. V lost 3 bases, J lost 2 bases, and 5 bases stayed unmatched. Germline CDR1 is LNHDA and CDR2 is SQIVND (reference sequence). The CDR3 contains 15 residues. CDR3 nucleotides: TGTGCCAGTAGTATTCCCGGACAGGGAAACACTGAAGCTTTCTTT. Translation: CASSIPGQGNTEAFF.

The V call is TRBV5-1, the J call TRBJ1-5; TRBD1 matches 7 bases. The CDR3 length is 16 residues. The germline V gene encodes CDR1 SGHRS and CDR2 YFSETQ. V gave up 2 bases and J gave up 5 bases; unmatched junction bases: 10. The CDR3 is CASSLTGGGADQPQHF. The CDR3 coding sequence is TGCGCCAGCAGCTTAACCGGAGGGGGCGCGGATCAGCCCCAGCATTTT.

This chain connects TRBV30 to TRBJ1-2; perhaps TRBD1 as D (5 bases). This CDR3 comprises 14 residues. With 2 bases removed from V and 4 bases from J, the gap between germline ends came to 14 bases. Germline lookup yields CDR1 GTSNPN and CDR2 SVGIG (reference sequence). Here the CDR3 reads CAWSRGEGLYGYTF. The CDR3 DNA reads TGTGCCTGGAGTAGAGGGGAGGGTCTCTATGGCTACACCTTC.

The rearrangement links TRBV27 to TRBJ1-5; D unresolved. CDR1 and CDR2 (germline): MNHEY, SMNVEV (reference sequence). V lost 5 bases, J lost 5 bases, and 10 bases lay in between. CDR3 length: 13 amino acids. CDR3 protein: CASSPEQYQPQHF. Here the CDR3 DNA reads TGTGCCAGCAGTCCCGAACAGTATCAGCCCCAGCATTTT.

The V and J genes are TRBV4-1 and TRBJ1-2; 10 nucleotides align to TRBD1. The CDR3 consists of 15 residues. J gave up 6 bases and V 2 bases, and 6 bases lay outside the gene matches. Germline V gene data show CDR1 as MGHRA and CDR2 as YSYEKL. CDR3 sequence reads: CASSQLTGTGDGYTF. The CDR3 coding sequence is TGCGCCAGCAGCCAATTGACCGGGACAGGGGATGGCTACACCTTC.

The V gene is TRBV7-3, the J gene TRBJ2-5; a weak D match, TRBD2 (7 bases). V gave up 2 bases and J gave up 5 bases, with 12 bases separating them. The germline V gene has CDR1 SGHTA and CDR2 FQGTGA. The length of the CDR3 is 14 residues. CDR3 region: CASSLHGGPETQYF. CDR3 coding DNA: TGTGCCAGCAGCTTACACGGGGGGCCCGAGACCCAGTACTTC.

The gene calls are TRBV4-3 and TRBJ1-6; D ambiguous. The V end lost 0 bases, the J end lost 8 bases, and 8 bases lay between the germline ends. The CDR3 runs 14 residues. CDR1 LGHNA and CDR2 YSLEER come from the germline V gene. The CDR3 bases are TGCGCCAGCAGCCAAGACGGTTCTTATTCACCCCTCCACTTT. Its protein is CASSQDGSYSPLHF.

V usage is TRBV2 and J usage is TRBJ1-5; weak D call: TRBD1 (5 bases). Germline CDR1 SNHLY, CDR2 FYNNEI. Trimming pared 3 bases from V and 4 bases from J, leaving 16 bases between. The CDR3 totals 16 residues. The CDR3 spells CASSEKGPGGNQPQHF. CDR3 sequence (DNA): TGTGCCAGCAGTGAGAAAGGGCCGGGGGGGAATCAGCCCCAGCATTTT.

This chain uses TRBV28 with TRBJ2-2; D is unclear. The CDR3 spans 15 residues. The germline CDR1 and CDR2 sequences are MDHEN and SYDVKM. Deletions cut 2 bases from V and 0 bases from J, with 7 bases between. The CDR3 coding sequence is TGTGCCAGCAGTTTAGCACAAACGAACACCGGGGAGCTGTTTTTT. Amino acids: CASSLAQTNTGELFF.

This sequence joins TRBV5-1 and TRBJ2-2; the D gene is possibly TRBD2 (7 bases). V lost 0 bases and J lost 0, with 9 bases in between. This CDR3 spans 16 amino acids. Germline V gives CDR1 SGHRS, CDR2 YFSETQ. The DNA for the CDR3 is TGCGCCAGCAGCTTGGTGGGGGGGCCGAACACCGGGGAGCTGTTTTTT. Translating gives CASSLVGGPNTGELFF.

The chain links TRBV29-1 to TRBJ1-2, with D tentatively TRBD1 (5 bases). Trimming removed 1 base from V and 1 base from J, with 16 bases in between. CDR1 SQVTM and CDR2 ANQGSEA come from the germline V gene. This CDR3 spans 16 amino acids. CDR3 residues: CSVEVGHIDLNYGYTF. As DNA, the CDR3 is TGCAGCGTTGAAGTGGGGCATATCGATCTTAACTATGGCTACACCTTC.